The 15 T cell receptor beta chains given below trace back to one sample, sequenced in a study of shared clonotypes between healthy human individuals. Using immunoSEQ multiplex PCR, the repertoire was profiled, and TCRdb retains in-frame clones only, with some absent. The top ten hold approximately 25% of the sample, which has some 800,000 clones, 80% to 95% seen once. Naive CD8 cells lacked CD45RO and underwent positive selection for CCR7, leaving out terminally differentiated effector memory CD45RA+ cells. The sequencing input was naive CD8+ T cells sorted from blood. The receptors come from a man aged 25 to 45 in good health.

This chain joins TRBV7-9 and TRBJ2-1; D may be TRBD1 or TRBD2 (5 bases each). Germline V gene data show CDR1 as SEHNR and CDR2 as FQNEAQ (reference sequence). V was cut by 3 bases and J by 10 bases, with 10 bases left in between. The length of the CDR3 is 12 residues. The CDR3 DNA reads TGTGCCAGCAGCTTCCGGGACGCAGAGCAGTTCTTC. Translated, it gives CASSFRDAEQFF.

The rearrangement uses TRBV7-3 and TRBJ2-1, with 7 bases that match TRBD1. Germline loops: CDR1 SGHTA, CDR2 FQGTGA. The CDR3 length is 16 residues. Trimming at V came to 1 base and at J to 8 bases, leaving 11 bases not matched to a gene. The CDR3 DNA follows: TGTGCCAGCAGCTTAAGGTCGGGCAGGGGGTTGGATGAGCAGTTCTTC. This sequence encodes CASSLRSGRGLDEQFF.

Notes on this clone: Within the sample, other DNA sequences also encode this same CDR3. V and J are TRBV7-9 and TRBJ2-2; D gene ambiguous. Trimming shortened V by 1 base and J by 6 bases, and 3 bases separated the two germline ends. The CDR3 is 12 residues long. Looked up from germline, CDR1 is SEHNR and CDR2 is FQNEAQ (reference sequence). The CDR3 region is CASSLVPGELFF. The DNA of the CDR3 is TGTGCCAGCAGCTTAGTACCCGGGGAGCTGTTTTTT.

This chain joins TRBV27 and TRBJ2-3; 7 nucleotides agree with TRBD2. Germline V gene sequence: CDR1 MNHEY, CDR2 SMNVEV (reference sequence). This CDR3 contains 19 residues. Germline trimming cut 0 bases from V and 1 base from J; bases unmatched to any gene: 13. The CDR3 here is CASSLSGRTWAGGTDTQYF. The CDR3 bases are TGTGCCAGCAGTTTATCCGGGCGGACCTGGGCGGGGGGCACAGATACGCAGTATTTT.

The V and J genes are TRBV15 and TRBJ2-2; D call uncertain. Germline CDR1 is LNHNV and CDR2 is YYDKDF (reference sequence). V was trimmed by 0 bases and J by 0 bases, leaving 8 bases between them. CDR3 length equals 16 residues. CDR3 region: CATSREEASNTGELFF. The CDR3 bases are TGTGCCACCAGCAGAGAGGAAGCCTCGAACACCGGGGAGCTGTTTTTT.

This chain uses TRBV5-4 with TRBJ2-5; the D gene is possibly TRBD2 (5 bases). In germline, CDR1 is SGHNT, CDR2 YYREEE (reference sequence). The CDR3 is made up of 14 amino acids. Deletions cut 2 bases from V and 2 bases from J, with 10 bases between. The CDR3 region has the DNA TGTGCCAGCAGCTTCAGAGGGTGGCAAGAGACCCAGTACTTC. Translating gives CASSFRGWQETQYF.

The chain joins TRBV6-1 to TRBJ2-2; D might be TRBD1 (6 bases). Germline CDR1 MNHNS, CDR2 SASEGT. Trimming left V 0 bases short and J 0 bases short, with 11 bases between. The CDR3 is 17 residues long. The CDR3 loop reads CASSEAWDTANTGELFF. The CDR3, as DNA: TGTGCCAGCAGTGAAGCGTGGGACACAGCGAACACCGGGGAGCTGTTTTTT.

V and J are TRBV29-1 and TRBJ2-1; D not resolved. The germline V gene has CDR1 SQVTM and CDR2 ANQGSEA. The V and J ends lost 8 bases and 1 base respectively, with 18 bases between them. The CDR3 loop spans 15 amino acids. For the CDR3, the DNA is TGCAGCATAGCAGGTGCCCTTATTTCCTACAATGAGCAGTTCTTC. Its protein product is CSIAGALISYNEQFF.

The DNA for the CDR3 is TGTGCCAGCAGCCCAGGACAGGGCGATCAGCCCCAGCATTTT. Protein sequence: CASSPGQGDQPQHF. The gene calls are TRBV7-9 and TRBJ1-5; the match to TRBD1 covers 8 bases. CDR1 SEHNR and CDR2 FQNEAQ come from the germline V gene (reference sequence). Trimming cost V 5 bases and J 5 bases; bases outside gene matches: 5. This CDR3 region has 14 residues.

The V gene is TRBV11-2, the J gene TRBJ2-1; D not resolved. The CDR3 runs 12 residues. Germline CDR1 reads SGHAT; CDR2 reads FQNNGV. V dropped 6 bases and J dropped 6 bases, with 9 bases sitting between them. CDR3 coding DNA: TGTGCCAGCAGTTGGGTTTCCAATGAGCAGTTCTTC. It encodes CASSWVSNEQFF.

There are many counts of this clone. The chain employs TRBV7-9 and TRBJ2-1; D call uncertain. The CDR3 is 14 amino acids. Between the trimmed V and J ends, which lost 3 bases and 3 bases, there was a span of 9 bases. CDR1 is SEHNR, CDR2 FQNEAQ, per germline (reference sequence). The CDR3 bases are TGTGCCAGCAGCTTCAATCACCTCTACAATGAGCAGTTCTTC. Protein sequence: CASSFNHLYNEQFF.

The chain has TRBV7-2 and TRBJ2-7; D not resolved. The CDR3 runs 13 residues. Trimming left V 5 bases short and J 2 bases short, with 10 bases between. From germline, CDR1 is SGHTA and CDR2 FQGNSA. Here the CDR3 DNA reads TGTGCCAGCAGCCACTCGGAAACCTACGAGCAGTACTTC. Its translation: CASSHSETYEQYF.

The rearrangement links TRBV27 to TRBJ2-7, with D hard to call. The CDR3 has 12 residues. Trimming pared 8 bases from V and 1 base from J, leaving 9 bases between. CDR1 is MNHEY, CDR2 SMNVEV, per germline (reference sequence). The CDR3 spells CASQTDSYEQYF. The CDR3 nucleotides are TGTGCCAGCCAGACTGATTCCTACGAGCAGTACTTC.

The CDR3 reads CASSQVASSAYEQYF. DNA for the CDR3: TGCGCCAGCAGCCAAGTTGCCTCGTCCGCCTACGAGCAGTACTTC. This chain connects TRBV4-3 to TRBJ2-7; D unresolved. CDR1 and CDR2 (germline): LGHNA, YSLEER. The CDR3 covers 15 residues. V dropped 1 base and J dropped 2 bases, with 12 bases sitting between them.

This clone was counted a single time. The CDR3 sequence is CASSYSGRGGYTF. CDR3 sequence (DNA): TGTGCCAGCAGTTACTCCGGCCGGGGTGGCTACACCTTC. This rearrangement joins TRBV6-5 to TRBJ1-2; D unresolved. This CDR3 has 13 amino acids. Germline CDR1 and CDR2: MNHEY and SVGAGI. The V gene lost 0 bases and the J gene lost 7 bases, with 9 bases spanning the gap.